This note documents a single T cell receptor (beta chain) sequence. This clone has only one observation. No antigen is known for it. No clone much larger than this one lies a single base away; base qualities are absent. Looking up the germline V gene (reference sequence) yields CDR1 SGHNT and CDR2 YYREEE. The germline V end is reduced by 1 base and the J end by 1 base; junction bases left unmatched: 4. The CDR3 covers 15 residues, taking in both the cysteine and the phenylalanine. This entry keeps only the CDR3 DNA: 45 bases, framed from base 1. This record comes from a study of blood T cell repertoires in COVID-19 (TCRdb year 2020). As for the study more broadly: Samples covering the acute and convalescent phases of COVID-19 were provided by collaborators in the United States, Italy and Spain. The material from the prospective study consisted of cDNA or gDNA derived from T cells, B-cell-depleted T cells, or PBMCs. Deeply sampled blood TCRbeta repertoires from subjects exposed to, actively infected with, or recovered from COVID-19 were included in the dataset. The repertoires were released in a freely available public database intended as a resource for research on the immune response to SARS-CoV-2. Samples came from the ongoing ImmuneRACE study (first 160 participants) plus 1,254 subjects from 6 global collaborators. Nearly every sample came with metadata listing a de-identified subject ID, COVID-19 status, age in years and sex. Where available, HLA class I and class II types were taken from metadata supplied by the sample provider and were not determined by assay-based typing.

Points the paper makes about the study in general: The quantity of clinical and demographic metadata differed by source and by participant and was supplied without curation.

TCRbeta CDR3 regions were amplified from genomic DNA by means of the immunoSEQ Assay, a bias-controlled multiplex PCR. For the original study's pipeline: Within the assay, amplification of reference gene primers was used to estimate how many nucleated cells each sample contained. To quantify the absolute abundance of each unique TCRbeta CDR3 rearrangement, sequence reads were collapsed and filtered. For each sample, productive Simpson clonality was calculated by taking the square root of Simpson's diversity index across productive rearrangements. Entries here come from immuneACCESS through TCRdb and include only in-frame sequences with V and J called. Some clones fail to appear in such tables; in the studies checked, an unresolved V gene covers under half of the shortfall, and the cause of the remainder is unknown. That table gives V, J and clone size, and the DNA gave D and trimming. This sample is represented by about 210,000 clones; less than 85% of them were singletons. Roughly a sixth of the sample is taken by the ten largest.

Participants in the prospective study were enrolled through a virtual design, were aged roughly 18 to 100 years, and lived in roughly 24 United States geographic areas. In the prospective study, cohorts were assigned on the basis of participant-reported clinical history obtained from a screening survey and a study questionnaire. For ImmuneRACE Cohort 3, a participant was defined as recovered based on two consecutive negative NP/OP PCR tests, clearance by a healthcare professional, or resolution of symptoms. Each participant in the prospective study had whole blood, serum and a nasopharyngeal or oropharyngeal swab collected by mobile phlebotomists. Additional blood draws and questionnaires over an approximately two-month period could optionally be provided by prospective study participants. Blood samples from the prospective study were shipped frozen or at room temperature prior to DNA extraction.

The sequence was obtained from a middle-aged man who had recovered from COVID-19. Sequencing input: PBMCs or T cells enriched from blood (not recorded which). This sequence uses TRBV5-4 and TRBJ1-1; 7 bases in between match TRBD1. CDR3 reads: CASSLTGERNTEAFF. The bases are TGTGCCAGCAGCTTGACAGGGGAGAGGAACACTGAAGCTTTCTTT. Joined to the reference TRBV5-4 and TRBJ1-1 proteins, this CDR3 gives the full variable domain: ETGVTQSPTHLIKTRGQQVTLRCSSQSGHNTVSWYQQALGQGPQFIFQYYREEENGRGNFPPRFSGLQFPNYSSELNVNALELDDSALYLCASSLTGERNTEAFFGQGTRLTVV.